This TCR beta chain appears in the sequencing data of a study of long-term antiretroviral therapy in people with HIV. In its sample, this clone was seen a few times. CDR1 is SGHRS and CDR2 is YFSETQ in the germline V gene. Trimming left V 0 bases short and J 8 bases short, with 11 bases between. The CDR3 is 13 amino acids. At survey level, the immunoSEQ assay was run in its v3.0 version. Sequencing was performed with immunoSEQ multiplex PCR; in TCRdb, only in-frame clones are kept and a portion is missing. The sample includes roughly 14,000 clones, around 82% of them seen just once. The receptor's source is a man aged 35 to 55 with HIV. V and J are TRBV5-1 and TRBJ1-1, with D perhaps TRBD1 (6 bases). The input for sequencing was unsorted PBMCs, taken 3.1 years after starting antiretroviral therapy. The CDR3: CASSLAGGHEAFF. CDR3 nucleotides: TGCGCCAGCAGCTTGGCCGGGGGACACGAAGCTTTCTTT. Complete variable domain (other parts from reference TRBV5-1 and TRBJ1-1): KAGVTQTPRYLIKTRGQQVTLSCSPISGHRSVSWYQQTPGQGLQFLFEYFSETQRNKGNFPGRFSGRQFSNSRSEMNVSTLELGDSALYLCASSLAGGHEAFFGQGTRLTVV.